This TCR beta chain was recovered during a study of regulatory T cells in long-lasting Graves disease (dated by TCRdb to the early 2020s). Regarding the complete study: To count as having persistent Graves' disease, a patient had to have received antithyroid drug treatment for over 5 years with TSH receptor autoantibodies remaining persistently positive. Patients with persistent Graves' disease were compared with patients with newly diagnosed Graves' disease using TCR sequencing and RNA sequencing of peripheral blood. The study was conducted in China and was registered as a clinical trial. A total of 33 samples underwent TCR sequencing: some 13 from persistent and roughly 20 from newly diagnosed Graves' disease patients. In the clinical cohort, patients with persistent Graves' disease had used antithyroid drugs for an average of about 10.3 years.

This clonotype was detected ten times or more. It has no known antigen specificity. The sample holds no much larger clone one base away, and base qualities are not on file. From the cysteine through the phenylalanine, the CDR3 covers 13 amino acids. Left in the record is the CDR3 DNA by itself, 39 bases read in frame from the first base. Sequences LGHDT (CDR1) and YNNKEL (CDR2) are obtained from the germline V gene (reference sequence). V is trimmed back by 7 bases and J by 5 bases, and the junction contains 7 bases that no gene match accounts for. Preparation of the library involved multiplex PCR. Data came from an Illumina HiSeq 4000. To build TCR beta libraries, CDR3 regions were amplified by Arm-PCR using iRepertoire HTBI primers. Before sequencing, the PCR products underwent gel purification. As for the original processing: A total of around 66 TRBV and approximately 13 TRBJ segments were identified across samples and were used for gene usage analysis of CDR3 amino acid clonotypes. COPE and FqMerger were used to merge the filtered high-quality paired reads into contigs. BLAST was used to align contigs to IMGT TRBV, TRBD and TRBJ reference genes, with CDR3 defined following IMGT. Clonotypes above 0.1% frequency were classified as highly expanded clones. Shannon entropy served as the measure of repertoire diversity, while the Gini coefficient captured V-J evenness. A clonotype found in more than one individual was treated as public. TCRdb cleaned the public reads at Q25 with fastp, built clones with MiXCR and kept in-frame beta chains. One record per CDR3 amino acid sequence lists the most common genes and DNA. The V and J calls, along with clone size, are taken from TCRdb and not from the paper's own processing. This sample lists 500,000 to 700,000 distinct CDR3 sequences; around 32% were detected once. The top ten clones comprise 40% to 55% of the sample.

What the study reported, not specific to this receptor: Sequencing and analysis were restricted to the TCR beta chain. Only peripheral blood was studied, because thyroid tissue, the primary lesion, was inaccessible. Lower TCR Shannon entropy and fewer highly expanded clones were observed in persistent Graves' disease patients than in newly diagnosed patients, which suggested clonal expansion. Preferential use of TRBV28, TRBJ1-2 and TRBJ2-5 was observed in persistent disease, whereas TRBV20-1 and TRBJ2-1 were favored in newly diagnosed disease. As a limitation, the authors acknowledged that the small sample size may reduce accuracy. Persistent patients shared more public clonotypes among themselves (around 3,000) than newly diagnosed patients did (about 1,000).

Taken with the paper, the label for time point translates to: persistent/refractory GD, antithyroid drugs over 5 years with positive TRAb. For both TCR sequencing and RNA sequencing, RNA was extracted from PBMCs using TRIzol. The diagnosis of Graves' disease was made according to American Thyroid Association guidelines. Patients for the study were recruited at an endocrinology department in Xi'an, China. Each patient gave roughly 8.4 milliliters of peripheral blood, collected in an EDTA anticoagulant tube. Ficoll Paque Plus density gradient separation was used to isolate PBMCs, and no further T cell sorting was performed. An Agilent 2100 Bioanalyzer and agarose gel were used to check RNA quality, and a NanoDrop 2000 was used to measure RNA concentration.

Rearrangement joined TRBV3-1 to TRBJ2-5, and 7 junctional nucleotides match TRBD2. This TCR came from a female donor with Graves disease. This specimen was peripheral blood mononuclear cells (PBMCs), taken when the disease was refractory, from a patient treated with antithyroid drugs. This receptor has the CDR3 CASNGRESETQYF. The base sequence is TGTGCCAGCAACGGGCGGGAGTCGGAGACCCAGTACTTC.